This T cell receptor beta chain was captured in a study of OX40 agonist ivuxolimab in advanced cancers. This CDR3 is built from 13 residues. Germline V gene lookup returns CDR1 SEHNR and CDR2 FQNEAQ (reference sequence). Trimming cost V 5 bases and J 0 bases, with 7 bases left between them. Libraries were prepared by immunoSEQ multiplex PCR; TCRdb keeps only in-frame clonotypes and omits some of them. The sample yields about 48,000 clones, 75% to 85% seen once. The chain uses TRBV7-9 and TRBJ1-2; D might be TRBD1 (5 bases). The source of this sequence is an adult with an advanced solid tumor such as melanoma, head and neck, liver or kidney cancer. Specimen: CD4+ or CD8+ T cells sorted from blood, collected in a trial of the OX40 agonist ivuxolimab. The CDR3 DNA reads TGTGCCAGCAGCCGGGGGTCTAACTATGGCTACACCTTC. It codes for CASSRGSNYGYTF.